This paragraph reports one T cell receptor beta chain. The antigen is unknown. Using immunoSEQ multiplex PCR, the repertoire was profiled, and TCRdb retains in-frame clones only, with some absent. The sample includes under 1 million clones, over 90% of them seen just once. The data belong to a study of shared clonotypes between healthy human individuals. Study-wide context: Donors were a couple of women and a few men aged 18 to 49.

From germline, CDR1 is SGHDN and CDR2 FVKESK. The V and J ends lost 4 bases and 8 bases, in that order; junction bases with no gene match: 14. The CDR3 is made up of 16 amino acids. Positive CCR7 selection of CD45RO-negative cells yielded the naive CD8 cells, and terminally differentiated effector memory CD45RA+ cells were excluded. Donors, without exception, were Caucasian adults residing in Nashville, Tennessee. Broader study findings: Clonotypes shared by all four donors outscored non-shared clonotypes in generation probability.

Specimen: naive CD8+ T cells sorted from blood. J is TRBJ2-1 and V is TRBV14, with 7 bases that match TRBD1. The TCR originated in a man under 40 in good health. CDR3 nucleotide sequence: TGTGCCAGCAGCCGAACCTTTCGACAGGGTGCAGATGAGCAGTTCTTC. This encodes CASSRTFRQGADEQFF.